The entry that follows covers one TCR beta chain sequence. CDR1 and CDR2 (germline): MNHEY, SMNVEV (reference sequence). The CDR3 is 19 residues long. Trimming cost V 5 bases and J 5 bases; bases outside gene matches: 16. These data originate in a study of T cell changes during pregnancy in multiple sclerosis. The protocol was immunoSEQ multiplex PCR, while the TCRdb copy is restricted to in-frame clones and leaves out a portion. The profile shows 60,000 to 70,000 clones, about nine tenths of them singletons. This clonotype was sampled from a female donor in good health, enrolled as a control in a pregnancy study. The chain carries TRBV27 and TRBJ2-7, with 15 bases identical to TRBD2. The sequences come from peripheral blood, collected in the second trimester of pregnancy. CDR3 protein: CASSRTGTSGRTALHEQYF. The CDR3 region has the DNA TGTGCCAGCAGTCGCACCGGGACTAGCGGGAGGACCGCGCTCCACGAGCAGTACTTC.